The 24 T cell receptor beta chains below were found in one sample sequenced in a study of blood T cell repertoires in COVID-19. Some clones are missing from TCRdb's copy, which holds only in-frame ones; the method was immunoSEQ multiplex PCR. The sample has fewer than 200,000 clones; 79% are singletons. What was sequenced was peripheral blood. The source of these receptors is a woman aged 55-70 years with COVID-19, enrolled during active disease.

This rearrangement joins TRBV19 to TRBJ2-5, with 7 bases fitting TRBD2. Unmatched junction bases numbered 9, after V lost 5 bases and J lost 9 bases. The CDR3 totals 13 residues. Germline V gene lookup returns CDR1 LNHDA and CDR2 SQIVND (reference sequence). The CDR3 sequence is CASSPVQAGAQYF. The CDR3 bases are TGTGCCAGTAGTCCCGTCCAGGCGGGAGCCCAGTACTTC. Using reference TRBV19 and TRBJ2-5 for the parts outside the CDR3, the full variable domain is DGGITQSPKYLFRKEGQNVTLSCEQNLNHDAMYWYRQDPGQGLRLIYYSQIVNDFQKGDIAEGYSVSREKKESFPLTVTSAQKNPTAFYLCASSPVQAGAQYFGPGTRLLVL.

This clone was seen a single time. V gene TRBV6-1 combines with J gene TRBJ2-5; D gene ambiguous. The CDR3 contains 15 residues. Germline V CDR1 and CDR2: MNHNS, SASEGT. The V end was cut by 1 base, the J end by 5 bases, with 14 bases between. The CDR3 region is CASSEVGSLGETQYF. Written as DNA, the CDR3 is TGTGCCAGCAGTGAAGTTGGAAGTTTGGGCGAGACCCAGTACTTC.

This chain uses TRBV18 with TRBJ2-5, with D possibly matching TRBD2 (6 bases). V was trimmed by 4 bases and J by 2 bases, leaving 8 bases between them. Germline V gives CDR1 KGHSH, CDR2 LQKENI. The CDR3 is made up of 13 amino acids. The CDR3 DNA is TGTGCCAGCTCACGGGACTTTCAAGAGACCCAGTACTTC. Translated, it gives CASSRDFQETQYF.

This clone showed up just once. The CDR3 nucleotides read TGTGCCAGCAGTCGGACTAGCGGGAGAAACCGCGGGGAGCTGTTTTTT. Amino acid sequence: CASSRTSGRNRGELFF. The V gene is TRBV11-3, the J gene TRBJ2-2; TRBD2 matches 13 bases. CDR1 and CDR2 from the germline V gene are SGHNT and YENEEA. The CDR3 runs 16 residues. J was trimmed by 7 bases and V by 6 bases; bases with no gene match: 8.

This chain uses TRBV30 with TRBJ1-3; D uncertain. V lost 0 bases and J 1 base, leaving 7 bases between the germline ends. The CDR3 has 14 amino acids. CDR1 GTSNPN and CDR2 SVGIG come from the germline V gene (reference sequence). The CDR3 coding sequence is TGTGCCTGGAGTGTTCTTAAATCTGGAAACACCATATATTTT. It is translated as CAWSVLKSGNTIYF.

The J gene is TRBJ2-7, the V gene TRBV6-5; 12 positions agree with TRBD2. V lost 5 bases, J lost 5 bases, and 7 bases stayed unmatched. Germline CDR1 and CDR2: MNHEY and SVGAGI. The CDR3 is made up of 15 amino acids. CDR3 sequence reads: CASSLLAGGGHEQYF. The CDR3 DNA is TGTGCCAGCAGTCTACTAGCGGGAGGCGGCCACGAGCAGTACTTC.

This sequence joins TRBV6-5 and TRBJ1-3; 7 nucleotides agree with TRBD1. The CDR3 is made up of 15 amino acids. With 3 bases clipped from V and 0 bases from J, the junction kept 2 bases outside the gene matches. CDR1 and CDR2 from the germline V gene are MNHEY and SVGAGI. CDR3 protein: CASSYRQGSGNTIYF. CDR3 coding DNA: TGTGCCAGCAGTTATCGACAGGGCTCTGGAAACACCATATATTTT.

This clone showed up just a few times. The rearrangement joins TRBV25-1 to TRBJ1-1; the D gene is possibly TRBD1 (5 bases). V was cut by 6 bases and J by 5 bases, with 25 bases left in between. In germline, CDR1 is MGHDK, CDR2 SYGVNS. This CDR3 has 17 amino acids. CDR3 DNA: TGTGCCAGCAGCCCTCCCAGATCTAGCGTTGGGGGAACTGAAGCTTTCTTT. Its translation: CASSPPRSSVGGTEAFF.

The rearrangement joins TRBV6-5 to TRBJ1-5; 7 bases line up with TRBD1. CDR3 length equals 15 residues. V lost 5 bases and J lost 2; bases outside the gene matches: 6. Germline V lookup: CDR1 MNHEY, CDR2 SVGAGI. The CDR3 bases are TGTGCCAGCAGTCCCGACACAGGGGGCAATCAGCCCCAGCATTTT. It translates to CASSPDTGGNQPQHF.

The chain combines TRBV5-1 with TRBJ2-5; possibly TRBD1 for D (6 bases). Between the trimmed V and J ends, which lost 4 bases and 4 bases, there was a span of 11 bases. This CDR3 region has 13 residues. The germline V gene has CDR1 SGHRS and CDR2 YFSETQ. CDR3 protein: CASSRKTGETQYF. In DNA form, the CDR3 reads TGCGCCAGCAGCAGGAAGACAGGAGAGACCCAGTACTTC. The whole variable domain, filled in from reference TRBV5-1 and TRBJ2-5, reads KAGVTQTPRYLIKTRGQQVTLSCSPISGHRSVSWYQQTPGQGLQFLFEYFSETQRNKGNFPGRFSGRQFSNSRSEMNVSTLELGDSALYLCASSRKTGETQYFGPGTRLLVL.

The CDR3 DNA sequence: TGCGCCAGACGACAGATACAAGAGACCCAGTACTTC. Amino acid sequence: CARRQIQETQYF. This chain uses TRBV10-1 with TRBJ2-5; the D gene is possibly TRBD1 (5 bases). V gave up 9 bases and J gave up 2 bases, with 10 bases separating them. The CDR3 has 12 residues. The germline V gene has CDR1 WNHNN and CDR2 SYGVQD (reference sequence).

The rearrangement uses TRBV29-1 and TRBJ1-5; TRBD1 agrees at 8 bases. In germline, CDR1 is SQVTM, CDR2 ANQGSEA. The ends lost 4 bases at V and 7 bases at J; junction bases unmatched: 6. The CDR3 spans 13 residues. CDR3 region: CSVGQGAGQPQHF. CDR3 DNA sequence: TGCAGCGTTGGCCAGGGGGCTGGGCAGCCCCAGCATTTT.

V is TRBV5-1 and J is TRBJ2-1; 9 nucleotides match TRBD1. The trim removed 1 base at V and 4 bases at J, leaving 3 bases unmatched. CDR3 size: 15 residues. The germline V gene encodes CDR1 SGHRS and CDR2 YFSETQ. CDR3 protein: CASSLSGQGYNEQFF. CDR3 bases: TGCGCCAGCAGCTTGTCCGGACAGGGGTACAATGAGCAGTTCTTC.

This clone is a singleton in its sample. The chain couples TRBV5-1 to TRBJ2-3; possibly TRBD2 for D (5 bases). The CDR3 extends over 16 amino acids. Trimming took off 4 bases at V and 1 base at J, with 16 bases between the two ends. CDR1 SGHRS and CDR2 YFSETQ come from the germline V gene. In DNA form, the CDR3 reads TGCGCCAGCAGCGGAAACTTGCCGGAGGGCACAGATACGCAGTATTTT. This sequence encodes CASSGNLPEGTDTQYF.

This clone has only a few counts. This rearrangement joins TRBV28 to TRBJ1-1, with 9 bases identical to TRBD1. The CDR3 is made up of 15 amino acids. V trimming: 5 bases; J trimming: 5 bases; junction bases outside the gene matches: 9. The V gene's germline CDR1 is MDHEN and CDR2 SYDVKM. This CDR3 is CASSAVQGAGTEAFF. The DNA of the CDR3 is TGTGCCAGCAGTGCGGTACAGGGGGCGGGGACTGAAGCTTTCTTT.

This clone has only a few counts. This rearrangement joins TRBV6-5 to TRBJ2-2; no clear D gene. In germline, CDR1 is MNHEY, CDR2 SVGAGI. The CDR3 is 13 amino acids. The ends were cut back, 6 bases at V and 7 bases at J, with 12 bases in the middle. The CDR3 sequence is CASRRPGVGELFF. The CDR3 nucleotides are TGTGCCAGCAGGCGGCCCGGAGTCGGGGAGCTGTTTTTT.

CDR3 region: CATSMRREKLFF. CDR3 coding DNA: TGTGCCACCAGCATGAGGCGTGAAAAACTGTTTTTT. The chain joins TRBV15 to TRBJ1-4; the D is unclear. In germline, CDR1 is LNHNV, CDR2 YYDKDF (reference sequence). This CDR3 region has 12 residues. Trimming pared 4 bases from V and 7 bases from J, leaving 7 bases between.

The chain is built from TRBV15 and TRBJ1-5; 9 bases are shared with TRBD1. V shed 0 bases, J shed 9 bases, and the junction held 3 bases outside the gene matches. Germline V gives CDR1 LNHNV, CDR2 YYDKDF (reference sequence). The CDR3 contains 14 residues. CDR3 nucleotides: TGTGCCACCAGCAGAGATACAGGGGGCCCGCCCCAGCATTTT. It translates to CATSRDTGGPPQHF.

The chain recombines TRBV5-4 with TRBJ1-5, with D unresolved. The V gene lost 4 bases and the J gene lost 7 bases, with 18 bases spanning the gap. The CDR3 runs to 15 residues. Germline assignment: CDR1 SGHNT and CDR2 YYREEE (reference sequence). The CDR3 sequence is CASSDGITPIQPQHF. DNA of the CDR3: TGTGCCAGCAGCGATGGTATCACGCCTATACAGCCCCAGCATTTT.

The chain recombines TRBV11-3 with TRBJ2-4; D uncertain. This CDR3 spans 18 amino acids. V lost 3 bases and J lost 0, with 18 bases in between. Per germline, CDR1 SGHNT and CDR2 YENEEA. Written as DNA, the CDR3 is TGTGCCAGCAGCTTCCCTCCCATCTCGAGACTAGCCAAAAACATTCAGTACTTC. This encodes CASSFPPISRLAKNIQYF.

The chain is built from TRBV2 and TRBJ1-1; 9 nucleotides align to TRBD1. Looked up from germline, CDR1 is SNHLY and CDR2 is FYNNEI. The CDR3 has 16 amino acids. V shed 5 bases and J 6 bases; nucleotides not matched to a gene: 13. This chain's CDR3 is CASSLTGGPTIPEAFF. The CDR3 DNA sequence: TGTGCCAGCAGTTTAACAGGGGGCCCCACTATCCCTGAAGCTTTCTTT.

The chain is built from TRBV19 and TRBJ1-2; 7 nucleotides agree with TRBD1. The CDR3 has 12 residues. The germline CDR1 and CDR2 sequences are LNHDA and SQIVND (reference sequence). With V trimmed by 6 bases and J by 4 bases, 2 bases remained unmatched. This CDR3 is CASRDRLYGYTF. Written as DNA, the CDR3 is TGTGCCAGTAGGGACAGGCTCTATGGCTACACCTTC.

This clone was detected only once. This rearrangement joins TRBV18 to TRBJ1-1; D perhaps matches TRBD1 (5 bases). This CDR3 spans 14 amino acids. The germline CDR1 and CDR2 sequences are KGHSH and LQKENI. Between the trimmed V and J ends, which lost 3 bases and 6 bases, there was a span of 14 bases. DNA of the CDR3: TGTGCCAGCTCACCCTCCAATGGGGCTCCTGAAGCTTTCTTT. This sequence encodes CASSPSNGAPEAFF.

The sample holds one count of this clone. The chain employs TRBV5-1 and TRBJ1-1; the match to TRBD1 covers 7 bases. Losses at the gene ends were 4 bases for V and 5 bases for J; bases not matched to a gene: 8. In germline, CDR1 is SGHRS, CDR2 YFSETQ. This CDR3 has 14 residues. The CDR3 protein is CASSTKTGQTEAFF. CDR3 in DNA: TGCGCCAGCAGCACTAAGACAGGGCAGACTGAAGCTTTCTTT. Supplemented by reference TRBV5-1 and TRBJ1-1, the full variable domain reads KAGVTQTPRYLIKTRGQQVTLSCSPISGHRSVSWYQQTPGQGLQFLFEYFSETQRNKGNFPGRFSGRQFSNSRSEMNVSTLELGDSALYLCASSTKTGQTEAFFGQGTRLTVV.